This T cell receptor beta chain was observed in a study of regulatory T cells in long-lasting Graves disease. Whole-study findings and limits: Under persistent disease, TRBV28, TRBJ1-2 and TRBJ2-5 were used preferentially.

This clonotype was counted only a few times. Its target is not known. In building TCR beta libraries, iRepertoire HTBI primers were used together with Arm-PCR of CDR3 regions. In the authors' workflow: Detected in the samples were just over 60 TRBV and under 15 TRBJ segments. TCRdb reprocessed the multiplex PCR reads with MiXCR, giving one entry per CDR3 protein. The V and J calls reflect TCRdb's pipeline rather than the authors' work. This sample has around 460,000 distinct CDR3 sequences, with approximately 23% found just once. Indicated time point: persistent/refractory GD, antithyroid drugs over 5 years with positive TRAb. The authors made the TCR library using RNA they extracted from PBMCs. The V gene's germline CDR1 is LNHDA and CDR2 SQIVND (reference sequence). The ends lost 2 bases at V and 5 bases at J; junction bases unmatched: 4. The CDR3 has 14 residues.

The receptor's source is a female donor with Graves disease. The chain uses TRBV19 and TRBJ1-1, with TRBD1 matching 8 bases. The source material was peripheral blood mononuclear cells (PBMCs), sampled when the disease was refractory, from a patient treated with antithyroid drugs. The CDR3 coding sequence is TGTGCCAGTAGTATAAACAGGGGGGGAACTGAAGCTTTCTTT. Translated: CASSINRGGTEAFF.